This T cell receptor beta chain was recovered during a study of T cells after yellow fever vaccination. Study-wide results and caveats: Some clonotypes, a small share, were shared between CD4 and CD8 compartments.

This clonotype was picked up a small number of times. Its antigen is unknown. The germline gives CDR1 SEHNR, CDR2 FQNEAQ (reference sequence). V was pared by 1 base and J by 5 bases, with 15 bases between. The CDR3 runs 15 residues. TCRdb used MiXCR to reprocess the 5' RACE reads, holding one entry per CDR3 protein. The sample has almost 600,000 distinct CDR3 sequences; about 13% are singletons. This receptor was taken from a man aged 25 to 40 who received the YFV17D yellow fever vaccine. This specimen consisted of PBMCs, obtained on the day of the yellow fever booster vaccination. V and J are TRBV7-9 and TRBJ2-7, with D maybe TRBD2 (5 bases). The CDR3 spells CASSLGPGVDNEQYF. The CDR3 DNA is TGTGCCAGCAGCTTAGGTCCCGGGGTTGACAACGAGCAGTACTTC. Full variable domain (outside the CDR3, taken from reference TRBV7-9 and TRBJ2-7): DTGVSQNPRHKITKRGQNVTFRCDPISEHNRLYWYRQTLGQGPEFLTYFQNEAQLEKSRLLSDRFSAERPKGSFSTLEIQRTEQGDSAMYLCASSLGPGVDNEQYFGPGTRLTVT.